A single sample gave rise to the 28 T cell receptor beta chains below, sequenced in a study of cytomegalovirus exposure and HLA in healthy donors (dated by TCRdb to 2015 to 2018). Libraries came from the immunoSEQ multiplex PCR assay. A mixture of 60 forward primers for TCR Vbeta segments and 13 reverse primers for TCR Jbeta segments was used in the multiplex PCR. TCRdb stores this immuneACCESS table with in-frame sequences only. Part of the clones is absent; in the studies checked, under half of the shortfall reflects unresolved V genes, and no reason is known for the rest. The sample table holds 55,000 to 75,000 clones. 3% to 4% of the sample goes to the ten largest clones. Sequenced sample: PBMCs. The receptors stem from a male donor in good health and CMV-seronegative.

The chain carries TRBV5-6 and TRBJ1-2, with unresolved D. The CDR3 spans 17 residues. Germline V CDR1 and CDR2: SGHDT, YYEEEE. V gave up 0 bases and J gave up 3 bases, with 18 bases separating them. The CDR3 bases are TGTGCCAGCAGCTTGGTCAAACGAGGTGCAAACTACTATGGCTACACCTTC. It translates to CASSLVKRGANYYGYTF.

The chain uses TRBV14 and TRBJ1-2; 8 nucleotides align to TRBD1. Germline values: CDR1 SGHDN, CDR2 FVKESK. Trimming removed 4 bases from V and 6 bases from J; junction bases left unmatched: 10. The CDR3 loop spans 15 amino acids. In DNA, the CDR3 is TGTGCCAGCAGCCCGGACCTCAGGGGGCGGGATGGCTACACCTTC. It translates to CASSPDLRGRDGYTF.

The chain links TRBV4-3 to TRBJ1-2; TRBD1 aligns across 11 bases. Germline lookup yields CDR1 LGHNA and CDR2 YSLEER. The CDR3 sequence is 15 residues long. After removal of 1 base from V and 5 bases from J, the junction contained 3 bases not matched to a gene. The CDR3 DNA is TGCGCCAGCAGCCAAGTCGGACAGGGGGCTTATGGCTACACCTTC. Translating it yields CASSQVGQGAYGYTF.

Details on this clone: One junction end does not reproduce the germline sequence, and a read error may be involved. This sequence joins TRBV28 and TRBJ1-2, with D possibly matching TRBD1 (6 bases). The germline V gene encodes CDR1 MDHEN and CDR2 SYDVKM. The CDR3 loop spans 13 amino acids. The DNA for the CDR3 is TGTGCCAGCAGCTGGGGGCACGACTATGGCCACACCTTC. It yields the protein CASSWGHDYGHTF.

J is TRBJ1-5 and V is TRBV28; no clear D. CDR3 length: 13 residues. V lost 3 bases and J 3 bases, leaving 6 bases between the germline ends. The germline gives CDR1 MDHEN, CDR2 SYDVKM. The CDR3 region is CASSFIHNQPQHF. The CDR3 bases are TGTGCCAGCAGTTTCATACACAATCAGCCCCAGCATTTT.

J is TRBJ2-1 and V is TRBV6-4, with 10 bases that match TRBD2. This CDR3 comprises 15 residues. Trimming at V came to 5 bases and at J to 5 bases, leaving 6 bases not matched to a gene. The germline V gene has CDR1 MRHNA and CDR2 SNTAGT. The CDR3 DNA sequence: TGTGCCAGCAGTTCAAGCGGGAGGGCCGACAATGAGCAGTTCTTC. Its protein product is CASSSSGRADNEQFF.

The chain carries TRBV9 and TRBJ2-1; 11 bases fit TRBD1. The CDR3 loop spans 15 amino acids. Per germline, CDR1 SGDLS and CDR2 YYNGEE. Trimming removed 4 bases from V and 7 bases from J; junction bases left unmatched: 7. CDR3 loop: CASSRGTGGINEQFF. CDR3 in DNA: TGTGCCAGCAGCCGAGGGACAGGGGGAATAAATGAGCAGTTCTTC.

The chain combines TRBV28 with TRBJ2-7; D remains unclear. Trimming pared 5 bases from V and 0 bases from J, leaving 2 bases between. CDR3 length equals 11 residues. Germline CDR1 is MDHEN and CDR2 is SYDVKM. CDR3 DNA: TGTGCCAGCAGTCGCTCCTACGAGCAGTACTTC. It is translated as CASSRSYEQYF.

V usage is TRBV5-4 and J usage is TRBJ2-7, with 8 bases aligning to TRBD1. V shed 4 bases and J 3 bases; nucleotides not matched to a gene: 9. Germline V gene lookup returns CDR1 SGHNT and CDR2 YYREEE (reference sequence). This CDR3 is 15 amino acids long. CDR3: CASSPAQGAGYEQYF. Written as DNA, the CDR3 is TGTGCCAGCAGCCCCGCGCAGGGGGCAGGCTACGAGCAGTACTTC. The full variable domain, completed using reference TRBV5-4 and TRBJ2-7, is ETGVTQSPTHLIKTRGQQVTLRCSSQSGHNTVSWYQQALGQGPQFIFQYYREEENGRGNFPPRFSGLQFPNYSSELNVNALELDDSALYLCASSPAQGAGYEQYFGPGTRLTVT.

The chain couples TRBV18 to TRBJ1-3, with 9 bases aligning to TRBD1. The V and J ends lost 3 bases and 0 bases, in that order; junction bases with no gene match: 3. The CDR3 sequence is 16 residues long. From germline, CDR1 is KGHSH and CDR2 LQKENI. CDR3 bases: TGTGCCAGCTCACCCGGGACAGGGACCTCTGGAAACACCATATATTTT. Encoded protein: CASSPGTGTSGNTIYF.

The chain uses TRBV28 and TRBJ2-3; 9 nucleotides line up with TRBD1. The CDR3 extends over 15 amino acids. Germline V gives CDR1 MDHEN, CDR2 SYDVKM. Losses at the gene ends were 2 bases for V and 4 bases for J; bases not matched to a gene: 4. This CDR3 reads CASSLGGQGSDTQYF. DNA of the CDR3: TGTGCCAGCAGTTTAGGGGGACAGGGCTCAGATACGCAGTATTTT. Together with reference TRBV28 and TRBJ2-3, the CDR3 gives the full variable domain: DVKVTQSSRYLVKRTGEKVFLECVQDMDHENMFWYRQDPGLGLRLIYFSYDVKMKEKGDIPEGYSVSREKKERFSLILESASTNQTSMYLCASSLGGQGSDTQYFGPGTRLTVL.

V gene TRBV29-1 combines with J gene TRBJ2-1, with 8 bases aligning to TRBD2. Trimming at V came to 5 bases and at J to 1 base, leaving 4 bases not matched to a gene. CDR1 is SQVTM, CDR2 ANQGSEA, per germline. This CDR3 is 14 amino acids long. CDR3 bases: TGCAGCGTTATAGCGGGGTCGTCCTACAATGAGCAGTTCTTC. It specifies CSVIAGSSYNEQFF.

This chain connects TRBV7-8 to TRBJ2-7; D not certain. Germline assignment: CDR1 SGHVS and CDR2 FQNEAQ. The CDR3 is 13 residues long. Trimming stripped 6 bases from V and 2 bases from J, with 11 bases between. The CDR3 loop is CASSYITAYEQYF. The DNA of the CDR3 is TGTGCCAGCAGTTACATAACCGCCTACGAGCAGTACTTC.

The V call is TRBV15, the J call TRBJ2-7, with 8 bases aligning to TRBD1. Germline CDR1 LNHNV, CDR2 YYDKDF (reference sequence). J gave up 2 bases and V 3 bases, and 3 bases lay outside the gene matches. This CDR3 region has 14 residues. CDR3 bases: TGTGCCACCAGCAGTGGACAGGGTCCCTACGAGCAGTACTTC. The encoded protein is CATSSGQGPYEQYF. Full variable domain (missing parts from reference TRBV15 and TRBJ2-7): DAMVIQNPRYQVTQFGKPVTLSCSQTLNHNVMYWYQQKSSQAPKLLFHYYDKDFNNEADTPDNFQSRRPNTSFCFLDIRSPGLGDTAMYLCATSSGQGPYEQYFGPGTRLTVT.

The chain uses TRBV30 and TRBJ2-2; D is uncertain. The CDR3 totals 12 residues. V lost 1 base to trimming and J lost 7 bases, with 7 bases between them. Germline CDR1 is GTSNPN and CDR2 is SVGIG (reference sequence). Here the CDR3 reads CAWSASDGELFF. DNA for the CDR3: TGTGCCTGGAGTGCCTCAGACGGGGAGCTGTTTTTT.

CDR3 coding DNA: TGTGCCAGCAGCCGACACCTTTCCTACGAGCAGTACTTC. This encodes CASSRHLSYEQYF. The V gene is TRBV11-2, the J gene TRBJ2-7; D ambiguous. V was pared by 5 bases and J by 1 base, with 9 bases between. The length of the CDR3 is 13 residues. Germline assignment: CDR1 SGHAT and CDR2 FQNNGV.

With regard to this clone: An end of the junction differs from the germline gene, which may be a read error. The chain carries TRBV4-3 and TRBJ2-3; 13 positions agree with TRBD2. This CDR3 is built from 16 residues. CDR1 is LGHNA, CDR2 YSLEER, per germline. The DNA of the CDR3 is TGCGCCAGCAGCCGATGGACTAGCGGGAGCAAAGATACGCAGTATTTT. It translates to CASSRWTSGSKDTQYF.

This sequence joins TRBV5-8 and TRBJ2-7; 7 nucleotides agree with TRBD2. With V trimmed by 2 bases and J by 1 base, 6 bases remained unmatched. The CDR3 is 15 amino acids. Germline V gives CDR1 SGHTS, CDR2 YDEGEE. In nucleotides, the CDR3 is TGTGCCAGCAGCTTCCGGGACTACCCATCCTACGAGCAGTACTTC. As protein: CASSFRDYPSYEQYF.

The V call is TRBV4-1, the J call TRBJ1-1; D unclear. CDR3 size: 12 residues. Trimming removed 1 base from V and 8 bases from J, with 8 bases in between. The germline gives CDR1 MGHRA, CDR2 YSYEKL. The CDR3 region is CASSQVGGEAFF. CDR3 in DNA: TGCGCCAGCAGCCAAGTAGGAGGGGAAGCTTTCTTT.

The DNA of the CDR3 is TGCGCCAGCAGCTTGGCACCACCGGGGCAGGGGAATTCACCCCTCCACTTT. It codes for CASSLAPPGQGNSPLHF. The chain employs TRBV5-1 and TRBJ1-6; the D gene is possibly TRBD1 (6 bases). Germline V lookup: CDR1 SGHRS, CDR2 YFSETQ. Trimming left V 0 bases short and J 7 bases short, with 17 bases between. This CDR3 is 17 amino acids long.

J is TRBJ2-1 and V is TRBV6-1; weak D call: TRBD2 (7 bases). CDR1 MNHNS and CDR2 SASEGT come from the germline V gene. V was clipped by 6 bases and J by 8 bases, with 11 bases between them. The CDR3 consists of 12 residues. The CDR3 here is CASRKGGDEQFF. Written as DNA, the CDR3 is TGTGCCAGCAGGAAGGGGGGGGATGAGCAGTTCTTC.

The V gene is TRBV28, the J gene TRBJ2-1, with 7 bases lining up with TRBD2. CDR1 MDHEN and CDR2 SYDVKM come from the germline V gene. The length of the CDR3 is 14 residues. The V gene end was trimmed by 6 bases and the J gene end by 7 bases; junction bases not matched to a gene: 9. CDR3 in DNA: TGTGCCAGCAGGGGGGAGGGTAGTTCGAATGAGCAGTTCTTC. Amino acids: CASRGEGSSNEQFF.

The rearrangement uses TRBV10-3 and TRBJ1-4; TRBD1 is a possible D gene (6 bases). The CDR3 length is 14 residues. CDR1 ENHRY and CDR2 SYGVKD come from the germline V gene. Trimming removed 6 bases at V and 3 bases at J, with 11 bases between. CDR3 DNA: TGTGCCATCAGCCCGGACAGCTCTAATGAAAAACTGTTTTTT. As protein: CAISPDSSNEKLFF.

A word on this clone: The same CDR3 arises from other DNA sequences in this sample as well. The gene calls are TRBV30 and TRBJ1-6; possible D gene TRBD1, 6 bases. Between the trimmed V and J ends, which lost 5 bases and 6 bases, there was a span of 11 bases. CDR3 length: 13 amino acids. Per the germline V gene, CDR1 is GTSNPN and CDR2 is SVGIG (reference sequence). The DNA for the CDR3 is TGTGCCTGGCGACAGGAGTTTAATTCACCCCTCCACTTT. This gives the protein CAWRQEFNSPLHF.

J is TRBJ2-3 and V is TRBV11-3; D remains ambiguous. V lost 7 bases, J lost 0 bases, and 11 bases lay in between. Germline lookup yields CDR1 SGHNT and CDR2 YENEEA. The CDR3 length is 14 residues. The CDR3 DNA follows: TGTGCCAGCAAATTACAAAAAAGCACAGATACGCAGTATTTT. Translating it yields CASKLQKSTDTQYF.

Turning to this clone: An end of the junction does not agree with germline; a read error may underlie this. The J gene is TRBJ1-1, the V gene TRBV7-2, with 7 bases lining up with TRBD1. CDR1 is SGHTA, CDR2 FQGNSA, per germline. The CDR3 sequence is 17 residues long. This CDR3 reads CASSVVSAGGMNTEDFF. The CDR3 DNA reads as TGTGCCAGCAGCGTAGTCTCTGCAGGGGGAATGAACACTGAAGATTTCTTT. Looking up the rest from reference TRBV7-2 and TRBJ1-1 gives the full variable domain: GAGVSQSPSNKVTEKGKDVELRCDPISGHTALYWYRQSLGQGLEFLIYFQGNSAPDKSGLPSDRFSAERTGGSVSTLTIQRTQQEDSAVYLCASSVVSAGGMNTEDFFGQGTRLTVV.

The rearrangement joins TRBV6-1 to TRBJ1-2; D is unresolved. V lost 2 bases to trimming and J lost 5 bases, with 9 bases between them. This CDR3 is built from 13 residues. The germline CDR1 and CDR2 sequences are MNHNS and SASEGT. CDR3 sequence reads: CASSESKRYGYTF. As DNA, the CDR3 is TGTGCCAGCAGTGAATCAAAGAGATATGGCTACACCTTC.

This sequence joins TRBV30 and TRBJ2-4; the D gene is possibly TRBD2 (7 bases). Germline values: CDR1 GTSNPN, CDR2 SVGIG (reference sequence). V was clipped by 3 bases and J by 7 bases, with 13 bases between them. This CDR3 is 13 amino acids long. The CDR3: CAWRAGGANIQYF. In nucleotides, the CDR3 is TGTGCCTGGAGGGCTGGGGGGGCGAACATTCAGTACTTC.